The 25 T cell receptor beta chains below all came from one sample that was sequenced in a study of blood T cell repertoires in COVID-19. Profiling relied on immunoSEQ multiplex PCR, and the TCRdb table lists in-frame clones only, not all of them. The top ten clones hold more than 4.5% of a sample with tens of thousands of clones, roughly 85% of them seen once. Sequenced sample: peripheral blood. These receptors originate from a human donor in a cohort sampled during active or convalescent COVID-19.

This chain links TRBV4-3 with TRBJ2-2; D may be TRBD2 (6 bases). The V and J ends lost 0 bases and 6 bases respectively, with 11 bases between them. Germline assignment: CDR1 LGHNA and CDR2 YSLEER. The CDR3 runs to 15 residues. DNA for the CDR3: TGCGCCAGCAGCCAAGAATTAACGGGGGCCGGGGAGCTGTTTTTT. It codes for CASSQELTGAGELFF.

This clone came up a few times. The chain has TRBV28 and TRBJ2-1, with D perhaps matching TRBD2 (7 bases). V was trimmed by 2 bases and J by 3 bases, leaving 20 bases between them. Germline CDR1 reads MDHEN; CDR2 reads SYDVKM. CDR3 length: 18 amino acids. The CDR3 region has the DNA TGTGCCAGCAGTTTACCTCCTTGGGGGGGCAGGGGCTACAATGAGCAGTTCTTC. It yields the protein CASSLPPWGGRGYNEQFF. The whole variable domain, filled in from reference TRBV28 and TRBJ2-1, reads DVKVTQSSRYLVKRTGEKVFLECVQDMDHENMFWYRQDPGLGLRLIYFSYDVKMKEKGDIPEGYSVSREKKERFSLILESASTNQTSMYLCASSLPPWGGRGYNEQFFGPGTRLTVL.

CDR3 in amino acids: CASSYRGSTDTQYF. CDR3 coding DNA: TGTGCCAGCAGTTACAGGGGGTCGACAGATACGCAGTATTTT. The rearrangement joins TRBV6-2 or TRBV6-3 to TRBJ2-3; possibly TRBD1 for D (6 bases). The V gene lost 2 bases and the J gene lost 3 bases, with 9 bases spanning the gap. The length of the CDR3 is 14 residues. Germline CDR1 reads MNHEY; CDR2 reads SVGEGT.

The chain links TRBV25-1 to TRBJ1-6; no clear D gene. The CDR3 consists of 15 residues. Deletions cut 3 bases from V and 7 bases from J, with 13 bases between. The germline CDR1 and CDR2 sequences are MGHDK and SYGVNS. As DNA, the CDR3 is TGTGCCAGCAGTGACCGACTGCATATGAATTCACCCCTCCACTTT. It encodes CASSDRLHMNSPLHF.

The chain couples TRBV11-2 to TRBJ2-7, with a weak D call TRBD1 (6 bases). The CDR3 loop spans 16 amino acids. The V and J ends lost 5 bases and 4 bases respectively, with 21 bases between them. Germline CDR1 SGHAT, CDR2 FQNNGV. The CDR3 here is CASSPPRQANRYEQYF. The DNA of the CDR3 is TGTGCCAGCAGCCCCCCCAGACAGGCGAATAGATACGAGCAGTACTTC.

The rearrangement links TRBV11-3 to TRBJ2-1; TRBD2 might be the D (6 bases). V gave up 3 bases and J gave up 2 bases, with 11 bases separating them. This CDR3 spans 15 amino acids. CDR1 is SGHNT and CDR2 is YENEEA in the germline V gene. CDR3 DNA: TGTGCCAGCAGCTTTGGAGGGGCCACCTACAATGAGCAGTTCTTC. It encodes CASSFGGATYNEQFF.

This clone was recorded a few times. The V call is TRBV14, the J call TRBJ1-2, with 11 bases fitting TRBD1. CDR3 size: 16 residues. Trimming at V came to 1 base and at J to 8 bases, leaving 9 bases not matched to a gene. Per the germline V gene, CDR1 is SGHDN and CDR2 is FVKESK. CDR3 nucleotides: TGTGCCAGCAGCCAAGTAGGGACAGGGGGATTCGACGGCTACACCTTC. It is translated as CASSQVGTGGFDGYTF.

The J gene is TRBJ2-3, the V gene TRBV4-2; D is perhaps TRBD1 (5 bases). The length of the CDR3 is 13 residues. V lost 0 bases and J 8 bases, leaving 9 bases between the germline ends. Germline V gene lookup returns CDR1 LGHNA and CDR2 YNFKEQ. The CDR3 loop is CASSQDREGTQYF. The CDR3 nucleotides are TGTGCCAGCAGCCAAGACAGGGAAGGTACGCAGTATTTT.

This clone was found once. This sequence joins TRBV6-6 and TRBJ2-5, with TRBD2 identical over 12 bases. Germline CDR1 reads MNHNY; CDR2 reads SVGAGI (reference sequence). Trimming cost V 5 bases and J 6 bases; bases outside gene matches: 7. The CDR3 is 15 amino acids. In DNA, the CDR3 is TGTGCCAGCAGTCAAACTAGCGGGGGGACGCAGACCCAGTACTTC. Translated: CASSQTSGGTQTQYF.

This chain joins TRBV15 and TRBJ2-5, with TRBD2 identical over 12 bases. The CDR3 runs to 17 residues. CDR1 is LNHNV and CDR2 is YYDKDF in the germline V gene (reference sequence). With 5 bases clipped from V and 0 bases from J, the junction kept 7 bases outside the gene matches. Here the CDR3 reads CATSSPGTSGYQETQYF. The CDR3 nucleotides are TGTGCCACCAGCTCCCCCGGGACTAGCGGGTACCAAGAGACCCAGTACTTC.

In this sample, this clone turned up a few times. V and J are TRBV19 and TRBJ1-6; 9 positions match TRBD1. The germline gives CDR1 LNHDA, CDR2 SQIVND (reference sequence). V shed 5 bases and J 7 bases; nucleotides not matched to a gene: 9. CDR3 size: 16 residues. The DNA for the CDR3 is TGTGCCAGTAGTCCCGACAGGGGGAAGAAAAATTCACCCCTCCACTTT. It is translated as CASSPDRGKKNSPLHF.

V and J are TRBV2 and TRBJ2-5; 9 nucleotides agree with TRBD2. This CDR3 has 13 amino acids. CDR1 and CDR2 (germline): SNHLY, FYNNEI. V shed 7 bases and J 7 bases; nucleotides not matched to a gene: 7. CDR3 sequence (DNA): TGTGCCAGCACCCCCAGCGGGGGGTCGACCCAGTACTTC. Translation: CASTPSGGSTQYF.

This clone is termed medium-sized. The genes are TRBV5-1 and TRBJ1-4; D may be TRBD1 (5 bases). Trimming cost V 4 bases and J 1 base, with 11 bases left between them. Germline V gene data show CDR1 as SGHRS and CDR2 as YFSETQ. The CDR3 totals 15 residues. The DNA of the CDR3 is TGCGCCAGCAGCCCTTCAGGGATAACTAATGAAAAACTGTTTTTT. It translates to CASSPSGITNEKLFF.

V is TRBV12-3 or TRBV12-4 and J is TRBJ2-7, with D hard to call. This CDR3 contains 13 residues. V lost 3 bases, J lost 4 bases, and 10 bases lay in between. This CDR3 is CASSLAGEYEQYF. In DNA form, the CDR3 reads TGTGCCAGCAGTTTGGCAGGTGAATACGAGCAGTACTTC.

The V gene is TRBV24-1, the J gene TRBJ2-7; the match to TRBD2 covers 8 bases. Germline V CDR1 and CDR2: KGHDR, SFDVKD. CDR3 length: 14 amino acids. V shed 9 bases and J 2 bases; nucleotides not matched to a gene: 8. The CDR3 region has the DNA TGTGCCACCGTACATAGCGGGGTTGCCTACGAGCAGTACTTC. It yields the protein CATVHSGVAYEQYF.

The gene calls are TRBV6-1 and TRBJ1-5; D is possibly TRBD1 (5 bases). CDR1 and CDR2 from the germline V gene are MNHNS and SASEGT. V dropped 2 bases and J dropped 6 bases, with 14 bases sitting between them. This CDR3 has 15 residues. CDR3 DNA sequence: TGTGCCAGCAGTGAATATCTGACAGAAGCTCAGCCCCAGCATTTT. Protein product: CASSEYLTEAQPQHF.

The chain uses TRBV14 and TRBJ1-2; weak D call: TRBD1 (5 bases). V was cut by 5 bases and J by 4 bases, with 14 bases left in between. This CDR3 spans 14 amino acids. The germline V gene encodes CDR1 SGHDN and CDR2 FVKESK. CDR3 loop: CASSDRRRAYGYTF. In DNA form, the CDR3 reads TGTGCCAGCAGCGACCGGCGCAGGGCCTATGGCTACACCTTC.

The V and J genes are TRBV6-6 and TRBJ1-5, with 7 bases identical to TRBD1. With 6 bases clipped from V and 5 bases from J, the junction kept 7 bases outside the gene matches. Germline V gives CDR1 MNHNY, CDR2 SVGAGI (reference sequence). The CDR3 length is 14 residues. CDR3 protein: CASSSGTEYQPQHF. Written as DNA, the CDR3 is TGTGCCAGCAGCTCCGGGACAGAATATCAGCCCCAGCATTTT.

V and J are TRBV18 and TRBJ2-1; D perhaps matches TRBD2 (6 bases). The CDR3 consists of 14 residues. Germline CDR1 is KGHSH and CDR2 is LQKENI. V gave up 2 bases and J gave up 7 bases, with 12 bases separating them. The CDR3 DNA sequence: TGTGCCAGCTCACCAGAGGGACTCCAAAATGAGCAGTTCTTC. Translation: CASSPEGLQNEQFF.

Here the CDR3 reads CASSLSGTQQNTGELFF. CDR3 in DNA: TGTGCCAGCAGCTTATCCGGGACACAGCAGAACACCGGGGAGCTGTTTTTT. V and J are TRBV7-2 and TRBJ2-2; possibly TRBD1 for D (6 bases). CDR1 is SGHTA, CDR2 FQGNSA, per germline. The length of the CDR3 is 17 residues. Trimming removed 2 bases at V and 1 base at J, with 14 bases between.

In nucleotides, the CDR3 is TGTGCCAGCAGCCAAGAACAGGGTGTTAAGGAAGCTTTCTTT. The encoded protein is CASSQEQGVKEAFF. The chain carries TRBV14 and TRBJ1-1; the D gene is possibly TRBD1 (6 bases). The ends were cut back, 0 bases at V and 8 bases at J, with 13 bases in the middle. This CDR3 comprises 14 residues. Germline CDR1 SGHDN, CDR2 FVKESK.

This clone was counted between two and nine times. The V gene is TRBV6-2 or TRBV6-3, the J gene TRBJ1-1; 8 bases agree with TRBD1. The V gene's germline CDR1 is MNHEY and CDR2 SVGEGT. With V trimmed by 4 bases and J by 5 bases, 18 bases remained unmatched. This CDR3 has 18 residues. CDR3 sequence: CASSFYPGQVEGKTEAFF. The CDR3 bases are TGTGCCAGCAGTTTCTACCCGGGACAGGTAGAGGGGAAGACTGAAGCTTTCTTT.

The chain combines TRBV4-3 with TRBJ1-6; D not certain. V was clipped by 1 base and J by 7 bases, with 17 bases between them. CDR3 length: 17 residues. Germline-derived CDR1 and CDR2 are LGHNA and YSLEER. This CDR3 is CASSQGSTGNLNSPLHF. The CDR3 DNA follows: TGCGCCAGCAGCCAAGGTTCGACGGGAAACCTCAATTCACCCCTCCACTTT.

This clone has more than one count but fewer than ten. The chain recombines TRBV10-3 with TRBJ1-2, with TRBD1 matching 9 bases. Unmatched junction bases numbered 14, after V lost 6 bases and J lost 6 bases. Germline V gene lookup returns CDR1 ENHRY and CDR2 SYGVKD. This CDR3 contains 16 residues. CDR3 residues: CAISPQGQGQSDGYTF. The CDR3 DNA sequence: TGTGCCATCAGCCCTCAGGGACAGGGACAGTCTGATGGCTACACCTTC.

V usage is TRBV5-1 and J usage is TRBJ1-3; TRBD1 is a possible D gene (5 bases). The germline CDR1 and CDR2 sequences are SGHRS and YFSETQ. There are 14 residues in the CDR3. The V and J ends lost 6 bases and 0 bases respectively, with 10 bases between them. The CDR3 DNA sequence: TGCGCCAGCACCGGGGGGAGCTCTGGAAACACCATATATTTT. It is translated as CASTGGSSGNTIYF.